The sample holds a few counts of the clone carrying this TCR beta chain. Its antigen is as yet unknown. Looked up from germline, CDR1 is DFQATT and CDR2 is SNEGSKA (reference sequence). CDR3 length equals 15 residues. Deletions cut 6 bases from V and 3 bases from J, with 21 bases between. Healthy Caucasian individuals from Russia aged roughly 6 to 90 served as donors. A sample-barcoded 5' primer and a J-beta primer mix were used in a second PCR of roughly 7 to 12 cycles. MiXCR was run by TCRdb on the 5' RACE reads, yielding one entry per CDR3 protein. The sample has about 830,000 distinct CDR3 sequences; 62% are singletons. The source of the sample is a study of blood T cells in healthy people across ages. Study-wide results and caveats: Higher diversity and more naive CD4+ cells were features of long-lived donors, compared to aged donors.

This receptor was taken from a man between 25 and 39 years old in good health. The sequenced sample consisted of blood. This chain joins TRBV20-1 and TRBJ2-7; D tentatively fits TRBD1 or TRBD2 (6 bases each). The CDR3, as DNA: TGCAGTGCCCCCGGTAGGGGCGGGGACAACTACGAGCAGTACTTC. Translating it yields CSAPGRGGDNYEQYF.